This T cell receptor (beta chain) was identified in a study of radiotherapy plus CTLA-4 blockade in lung cancer. Concerning this clone: Its target is not known.

The data were produced by immunoSEQ multiplex PCR, yet TCRdb's version contains in-frame clones alone and is incomplete. The table has approximately 89,000 clones, roughly 79% seen once. Ipilimumab CTLA-4 blockade and focal radiation were given to patients with chemo-refractory metastatic non-small-cell lung cancer. Study observations and caveats: Early clone dynamics of blood T cells, plus interferon-beta, reportedly predicted response best. Blood TCR clones of tumor origin expanded after radiotherapy plus ipilimumab.

Germline CDR1 SGHVS, CDR2 FQNEAQ. The V end lost 4 bases, the J end lost 0 bases, and 15 bases lay between the germline ends. The CDR3 length is 16 residues. This clonotype originated in a human donor with non-small cell lung cancer who had a partial response to radiotherapy plus ipilimumab. Some clones in this sample may be carry-over from other donors' samples. Source: peripheral blood, taken from a patient treated with radiotherapy plus ipilimumab. The chain employs TRBV7-8 and TRBJ1-2; unclear D gene. CDR3 in amino acids: CASSSPSLGANYGYTF. DNA for the CDR3: TGTGCCAGCAGCTCCCCTAGTCTAGGAGCTAACTATGGCTACACCTTC.